The 19 T cell receptor beta chains given below trace back to one sample, sequenced in a study of response to subunit inactivated influenza vaccine. One entry per CDR3 protein results from TCRdb running MiXCR on the RT-PCR reads. The sample lists around 540,000 distinct CDR3 sequences, about 10% occurring once. Sequenced here: PBMCs from blood, sampled on the day of vaccination. The receptor set was obtained from a man aged 45 to 65 who received an inactivated influenza vaccine.

The chain employs TRBV7-8 and TRBJ2-5, with D hard to call. Trimming left V 1 base short and J 1 base short, with 10 bases between. CDR3 length: 15 amino acids. CDR1 and CDR2 from the germline V gene are SGHVS and FQNEAQ. The CDR3 region is CASSLGVRSQETQYF. CDR3 nucleotide sequence: TGTGCCAGCAGCTTAGGGGTTCGATCCCAAGAGACCCAGTACTTC. The whole variable domain, filled in from reference TRBV7-8 and TRBJ2-5, reads GAGVSQSPRYKVAKRGQDVALRCDPISGHVSLFWYQQALGQGPEFLTYFQNEAQLDKSGLPSDRFFAERPEGSVSTLKIQRTQQEDSAVYLCASSLGVRSQETQYFGPGTRLLVL.

In this sample, this clonotype turned up a few times. The chain uses TRBV18 and TRBJ2-1; 11 bases are a match to TRBD2. The CDR3 spans 15 residues. The junction had 2 bases not matched to a gene; V was cut back by 5 bases and J by 2 bases. CDR1 and CDR2 (germline): KGHSH, LQKENI. In DNA, the CDR3 is TGTGCCAGCTCAAAGACTAGCGGGACCTACAATGAGCAGTTCTTC. It encodes CASSKTSGTYNEQFF.

This chain connects TRBV12-5 to TRBJ1-1; possible D gene TRBD1, 5 bases. CDR3 length: 12 residues. Germline CDR1 reads LGHNT; CDR2 reads FRNRAP. CDR3 residues: CAIGETNTEAFF. CDR3 sequence (DNA): TGTGCCATAGGGGAGACGAACACTGAAGCTTTCTTT.

This clonotype was seen more than once but under ten times. The V and J genes are TRBV29-1 and TRBJ2-5; D remains unclear. The CDR3 is 13 residues long. Trimming cost V 2 bases and J 0 bases, with 7 bases left between them. The germline V gene encodes CDR1 SQVTM and CDR2 ANQGSEA. The CDR3 DNA follows: TGCAGCGTTGAATTGCCAAACCAAGAGACCCAGTACTTC. Protein product: CSVELPNQETQYF.

This clonotype was counted many times. This chain uses TRBV7-9 with TRBJ2-1; the D gene is possibly TRBD1 (5 bases). CDR3 length: 13 amino acids. The V end was cut by 4 bases, the J end by 8 bases, with 12 bases between. Germline loops: CDR1 SEHNR, CDR2 FQNEAQ (reference sequence). CDR3 residues: CASSSTGGYEQFF. The CDR3 coding sequence is TGTGCCAGCAGCTCCACAGGTGGCTATGAGCAGTTCTTC.

The chain couples TRBV19 to TRBJ1-1, with 7 bases matching TRBD1. V shed 4 bases, J shed 7 bases, and the junction held 6 bases outside the gene matches. Germline V gives CDR1 LNHDA, CDR2 SQIVND (reference sequence). The CDR3 is made up of 13 amino acids. The DNA of the CDR3 is TGTGCCAGTAGTACAACAGGGGTTGTTGAAGCTTTCTTT. This sequence encodes CASSTTGVVEAFF.

Many counts were recorded for this clonotype. The rearrangement uses TRBV24-1 and TRBJ2-1; D perhaps matches TRBD2 (5 bases). This CDR3 contains 13 residues. The V gene's germline CDR1 is KGHDR and CDR2 SFDVKD. With 7 bases removed from V and 4 bases from J, the gap between germline ends came to 10 bases. The CDR3 loop reads CATSRRGYNEQFF. The CDR3 DNA is TGTGCCACCAGCCGTCGCGGGTACAATGAGCAGTTCTTC.

This clonotype was detected ten times or more. CDR3 nucleotide sequence: TGCAGTGCTAATATACCGACTAGCGGGAGTAAGGAGACCCAGTACTTC. It specifies CSANIPTSGSKETQYF. The V gene is TRBV20-1, the J gene TRBJ2-5; TRBD2 matches 12 bases. With 4 bases clipped from V and 5 bases from J, the junction kept 11 bases outside the gene matches. The CDR3 loop spans 16 amino acids. Germline V gene lookup returns CDR1 DFQATT and CDR2 SNEGSKA (reference sequence).

The V call is TRBV7-9, the J call TRBJ1-2, with unresolved D. Per the germline V gene, CDR1 is SEHNR and CDR2 is FQNEAQ (reference sequence). The CDR3 spans 13 residues. Trimming pared 3 bases from V and 2 bases from J, leaving 7 bases between. CDR3 in amino acids: CASSFAINYGYTF. CDR3 in DNA: TGTGCCAGCAGCTTTGCCATCAACTATGGCTACACCTTC. Drawing the rest from reference TRBV7-9 and TRBJ1-2, the complete variable domain is DTGVSQNPRHKITKRGQNVTFRCDPISEHNRLYWYRQTLGQGPEFLTYFQNEAQLEKSRLLSDRFSAERPKGSFSTLEIQRTEQGDSAMYLCASSFAINYGYTFGSGTRLTVV.

The chain combines TRBV7-2 with TRBJ2-7; D may be TRBD2 (6 bases). The CDR3 has 16 residues. Germline assignment: CDR1 SGHTA and CDR2 FQGNSA. The V end was cut by 0 bases, the J end by 0 bases, with 12 bases between. The CDR3 coding sequence is TGTGCCAGCAGCTTAGCGGGAGGTTACCTCTCCTACGAGCAGTACTTC. Translation: CASSLAGGYLSYEQYF.

This clonotype came up many times. The chain combines TRBV28 with TRBJ2-3, with 11 bases fitting TRBD2. J lost 2 bases, V lost 3 bases, and 1 base had no gene match. Germline CDR1 MDHEN, CDR2 SYDVKM. This CDR3 has 15 amino acids. This CDR3 is CASSLGLAVTDTQYF. The CDR3 coding sequence is TGTGCCAGCAGTTTGGGACTAGCGGTCACAGATACGCAGTATTTT.

The gene calls are TRBV6-2 or TRBV6-3 and TRBJ1-5, with D possibly matching TRBD1 (5 bases). The CDR3 sequence is 18 residues long. Trimming shortened V by 0 bases and J by 0 bases, and 15 bases separated the two germline ends. Germline V gene sequence: CDR1 MNHEY, CDR2 SVGEGT. CDR3 in DNA: TGTGCCAGCAGTTACTCGCTTACAGGTTATAGTAGCAATCAGCCCCAGCATTTT. It codes for CASSYSLTGYSSNQPQHF.

This clonotype was seen many times. V is TRBV3-1 and J is TRBJ1-6; D is unresolved. V was pared by 1 base and J by 9 bases, with 19 bases between. The CDR3 consists of 17 residues. Per the germline V gene, CDR1 is LGHDT and CDR2 is YNNKEL (reference sequence). DNA for the CDR3: TGTGCCAGCAGCCAAGGTGTAGGGAGGGCCTCAGGTTCACCCCTCCACTTT. Its protein is CASSQGVGRASGSPLHF.

This clonotype was counted a few times. The chain is built from TRBV28 and TRBJ1-3; possible D gene TRBD1, 5 bases. Trimming took off 6 bases at V and 2 bases at J, with 8 bases between the two ends. The CDR3 consists of 13 residues. Germline CDR1 is MDHEN and CDR2 is SYDVKM. In DNA, the CDR3 is TGTGCCAGCAGCAGGGTGCCTGGAAACACCATATATTTT. Protein: CASSRVPGNTIYF.

In this sample, this clonotype turned up many times. The chain is built from TRBV5-1 and TRBJ2-1, with 7 positions matching TRBD1. CDR3 size: 16 residues. CDR1 is SGHRS, CDR2 YFSETQ, per germline. With V trimmed by 2 bases and J by 9 bases, 14 bases remained unmatched. CDR3 loop: CASSLTGTARLGEQFF. The CDR3 bases are TGCGCCAGCAGCTTAACCGGGACAGCGAGACTGGGTGAGCAGTTCTTC.

CDR3 residues: CASSHPGQGVYGYTF. The CDR3 bases are TGTGCCAGCAGCCACCCTGGACAGGGGGTCTATGGCTACACCTTC. This chain connects TRBV4-2 to TRBJ1-2, with TRBD1 matching over 10 bases. The CDR3 totals 15 residues. Germline V gene lookup returns CDR1 LGHNA and CDR2 YNFKEQ. V lost 3 bases and J lost 4; bases outside the gene matches: 5.

V gene TRBV15 combines with J gene TRBJ2-3; 10 nucleotides line up with TRBD2. V shed 2 bases and J 5 bases; nucleotides not matched to a gene: 4. The CDR3 sequence is 15 residues long. Germline CDR1 and CDR2: LNHNV and YYDKDF (reference sequence). The CDR3 here is CATSRTGTSEDTQYF. CDR3 DNA: TGTGCCACCAGCAGAACCGGGACTAGCGAAGATACGCAGTATTTT.

The gene calls are TRBV5-1 and TRBJ2-3; 9 bases match TRBD2. This CDR3 is built from 16 residues. V was pared by 3 bases and J by 1 base, with 6 bases of the junction left unmatched. Germline CDR1 SGHRS, CDR2 YFSETQ. The CDR3 DNA follows: TGCGCCAGCAGCTCGGGGACTAGCCGGGGCACAGATACGCAGTATTTT. Translated, it gives CASSSGTSRGTDTQYF.

This clonotype occurred a few times. The chain is built from TRBV5-1 and TRBJ1-4, with TRBD1 matching over 11 bases. CDR1 SGHRS and CDR2 YFSETQ come from the germline V gene. The CDR3 is made up of 14 amino acids. The ends lost 7 bases at V and 8 bases at J; junction bases unmatched: 7. The CDR3 reads CASCPGQGDEKLFF. CDR3 DNA sequence: TGCGCCAGCTGCCCGGGACAGGGGGACGAAAAACTGTTTTTT.